Listed here are 32 T cell receptor beta chains from one sample, sequenced in a study of T cell responses to AZD1222 COVID-19 vaccine. TCRdb's copy holds only in-frame clones and misses some; the assay was immunoSEQ multiplex PCR. Among 100,000 to 150,000 clones listed, around 89% were seen once. Sequencing used peripheral blood, obtained on day 0 of AZD1222 vaccination. These receptors all stem from an adult in good health.

The CDR3 protein is CASSIAGTYGYTF. In nucleotides, the CDR3 is TGTGCCAGTAGTATAGCCGGAACCTATGGCTACACCTTC. The chain couples TRBV19 to TRBJ1-2; no clear D gene. The CDR3 has 13 amino acids. V lost 1 base and J 4 bases, leaving 7 bases between the germline ends. Germline V lookup: CDR1 LNHDA, CDR2 SQIVND (reference sequence). The full variable domain, completed using reference TRBV19 and TRBJ1-2, is DGGITQSPKYLFRKEGQNVTLSCEQNLNHDAMYWYRQDPGQGLRLIYYSQIVNDFQKGDIAEGYSVSREKKESFPLTVTSAQKNPTAFYLCASSIAGTYGYTFGSGTRLTVV.

The genes are TRBV9 and TRBJ1-2; D possibly corresponds to TRBD1 (5 bases). With 4 bases removed from V and 2 bases from J, the gap between germline ends came to 15 bases. CDR3 length equals 15 residues. Germline CDR1 is SGDLS and CDR2 is YYNGEE. DNA for the CDR3: TGTGCCAGCAGCCCAAAGAGAGAGGGGAACTATGGCTACACCTTC. Protein product: CASSPKREGNYGYTF.

V and J are TRBV7-3 and TRBJ2-7; weak D call: TRBD2 (6 bases). Germline assignment: CDR1 SGHTA and CDR2 FQGTGA. The CDR3 length is 15 residues. Between the trimmed V and J ends, which lost 4 bases and 5 bases, there was a span of 18 bases. The DNA for the CDR3 is TGTGCCAGCAGCTGCGGGGACCCCCATTTGAACGAGCAGTACTTC. Protein sequence: CASSCGDPHLNEQYF. The entire variable domain, with the rest obtained from reference TRBV7-3 and TRBJ2-7, is as follows: GAGVSQTPSNKVTEKGKYVELRCDPISGHTALYWYRQSLGQGPEFLIYFQGTGAADDSGLPNDRFFAVRPEGSVSTLKIQRTERGDSAVYLCASSCGDPHLNEQYFGPGTRLTVT.

The J gene is TRBJ2-3, the V gene TRBV29-1; TRBD2 might be the D (6 bases). CDR1 is SQVTM and CDR2 is ANQGSEA in the germline V gene. Trimming removed 1 base at V and 2 bases at J, with 16 bases between. This CDR3 has 16 residues. CDR3 DNA sequence: TGCAGCGTTGAAGCAGGACCGGGAGAGCCCACAGATACGCAGTATTTT. Translating it yields CSVEAGPGEPTDTQYF.

About this clone: Germline is not matched at one junction end, which may reflect a read error. The J gene is TRBJ2-4, the V gene TRBV6-5; D possibly corresponds to TRBD1 (5 bases). The CDR3 sequence is 14 residues long. CDR1 is MNHEY, CDR2 SVGAGI, per germline. CDR3 in amino acids: CASSYSKNRLSEAF. The CDR3 DNA follows: TGTGCCAGCAGTTACTCGAAAAACAGGCTCTCAGAAGCCTTC.

The chain couples TRBV27 to TRBJ1-2, with 10 bases aligning to TRBD1. V lost 5 bases to trimming and J lost 4 bases; unmatched junction nucleotides: 13. Germline V gene sequence: CDR1 MNHEY, CDR2 SMNVEV (reference sequence). The CDR3 consists of 17 residues. The CDR3 coding sequence is TGTGCCAGCAGTCTGCGGACAGGGGGTTCCCCCCTCTATGGCTACACCTTC. Its protein product is CASSLRTGGSPLYGYTF.

V and J are TRBV6-5 and TRBJ1-6; 7 bases line up with TRBD1. CDR1 is MNHEY, CDR2 SVGAGI, per germline. V dropped 6 bases and J dropped 6; count of bases not matched to a gene: 8. The CDR3 is 15 residues long. This CDR3 reads CASSPDRRPNSPLHF. CDR3 nucleotide sequence: TGTGCCAGCAGCCCGGACAGGCGGCCTAATTCACCCCTCCACTTT.

The V gene is TRBV19, the J gene TRBJ1-5, with TRBD1 matching 9 bases. The CDR3 is 14 amino acids. Unmatched junction bases numbered 6, after V lost 6 bases and J lost 6 bases. The V gene's germline CDR1 is LNHDA and CDR2 SQIVND (reference sequence). The CDR3 DNA reads as TGTGCCAGTAGAAAGGACAGGGGAGTTCAGCCCCAGCATTTT. Its protein is CASRKDRGVQPQHF. Supplemented by reference TRBV19 and TRBJ1-5, the full variable domain reads DGGITQSPKYLFRKEGQNVTLSCEQNLNHDAMYWYRQDPGQGLRLIYYSQIVNDFQKGDIAEGYSVSREKKESFPLTVTSAQKNPTAFYLCASRKDRGVQPQHFGDGTRLSIL.

The rearrangement joins TRBV11-2 to TRBJ2-1, with D possibly TRBD2 on 6 matching bases. V was shortened by 1 base and J by 10 bases, with 14 bases between the two germline ends. The germline CDR1 and CDR2 sequences are SGHAT and FQNNGV. This CDR3 has 14 amino acids. This CDR3 is CASSLGRGGEEQFF. As DNA, the CDR3 is TGTGCCAGCAGCTTAGGGCGGGGTGGGGAGGAGCAGTTCTTC.

This clone was counted between two and nine times. This chain connects TRBV4-1 to TRBJ1-1; unclear D gene. The germline CDR1 and CDR2 sequences are MGHRA and YSYEKL. Trimming pared 9 bases from V and 5 bases from J, leaving 19 bases between. The CDR3 totals 14 residues. The chain's CDR3 is CASKTRLISTEAFF. The CDR3, as DNA: TGCGCCAGTAAGACACGTCTAATATCTACTGAAGCTTTCTTT.

V usage is TRBV7-2 and J usage is TRBJ2-7; TRBD2 matches 8 bases. Germline V gives CDR1 SGHTA, CDR2 FQGNSA. V lost 4 bases and J lost 7; bases outside the gene matches: 12. This CDR3 spans 15 amino acids. This CDR3 reads CASSYSGAWGREQYF. CDR3 nucleotide sequence: TGTGCCAGCAGCTATAGCGGGGCGTGGGGCCGGGAGCAGTACTTC.

J is TRBJ2-1 and V is TRBV4-1; 9 bases align to TRBD2. The germline gives CDR1 MGHRA, CDR2 YSYEKL. This CDR3 region has 14 residues. J gave up 9 bases and V 6 bases, and 9 bases lay outside the gene matches. The CDR3 loop reads CASRVAGEGGEQFF. CDR3 DNA sequence: TGCGCCAGCAGGGTAGCGGGAGAGGGGGGTGAGCAGTTCTTC.

The genes are TRBV4-1 and TRBJ2-1; D is tentatively TRBD1 or TRBD2 (7 bases each). The CDR3 has 15 amino acids. V lost 4 bases, J lost 9 bases, and 19 bases lay in between. Germline-derived CDR1 and CDR2 are MGHRA and YSYEKL. CDR3 sequence reads: CASSLSGGARGEQFF. In DNA form, the CDR3 reads TGCGCCAGCAGCCTCTCAGGGGGGGCCAGGGGTGAGCAGTTCTTC.

The chain carries TRBV7-2 and TRBJ1-1; possibly TRBD1 for D (5 bases). V lost 5 bases and J 2 bases, leaving 15 bases between the germline ends. This CDR3 is built from 15 residues. Looked up from germline, CDR1 is SGHTA and CDR2 is FQGNSA. The CDR3 DNA reads as TGTGCCAGCAGCCCAGAGGGGCAAAAAAACACTGAAGCTTTCTTT. Translating gives CASSPEGQKNTEAFF.

In this sample, this clone turned up once. The J gene is TRBJ2-7, the V gene TRBV5-5; D uncertain. In germline, CDR1 is SGHKS, CDR2 YYEKEE (reference sequence). The CDR3 is made up of 16 amino acids. The ends were cut back, 1 base at V and 2 bases at J, with 16 bases in the middle. CDR3 in DNA: TGTGCCAGCAGCTTGAGGGCAACCCCGAACCCCTACGAGCAGTACTTC. It codes for CASSLRATPNPYEQYF.

V gene TRBV7-2 combines with J gene TRBJ2-7; 14 nucleotides line up with TRBD2. J was trimmed by 3 bases and V by 4 bases; bases with no gene match: 5. Germline V CDR1 and CDR2: SGHTA, FQGNSA. The length of the CDR3 is 16 residues. CDR3 sequence (DNA): TGTGCCAGCAGCTCTGGGACTAGCGGGAGTCGCTACGAGCAGTACTTC. It is translated as CASSSGTSGSRYEQYF.

The CDR3 is CASSAQQRDYGYTF. DNA of the CDR3: TGTGCCAGCAGTGCCCAACAGAGGGACTATGGCTACACCTTC. V and J are TRBV27 and TRBJ1-2; D ambiguous. Germline V gene data show CDR1 as MNHEY and CDR2 as SMNVEV (reference sequence). There are 14 residues in the CDR3. The germline V and J ends were trimmed by 5 bases and 3 bases, with 13 bases remaining between them.

The chain recombines TRBV18 with TRBJ2-3; unclear D gene. The CDR3 consists of 14 residues. V was trimmed by 1 base and J by 2 bases, leaving 7 bases between them. CDR1 and CDR2 (germline): KGHSH, LQKENI. CDR3 coding DNA: TGTGCCAGCTCACCACGAGACTTCACAGATACGCAGTATTTT. Protein: CASSPRDFTDTQYF.

The chain is built from TRBV19 and TRBJ1-6, with D unclear. Germline V lookup: CDR1 LNHDA, CDR2 SQIVND (reference sequence). Trimming shortened V by 6 bases and J by 7 bases, and 13 bases separated the two germline ends. This CDR3 region has 14 residues. The CDR3 nucleotides are TGTGCCAGTAGAAAGTGGGATGGGAATTCACCCCTCCACTTT. Translation gives CASRKWDGNSPLHF.

V is TRBV6-5 and J is TRBJ2-2; no reliable D call. The germline gives CDR1 MNHEY, CDR2 SVGAGI. V shed 4 bases and J shed 9 bases, with 9 bases lying between them. The CDR3 extends over 12 amino acids. This CDR3 is CASSSWARELFF. CDR3 nucleotide sequence: TGTGCCAGCAGTTCCTGGGCCCGGGAGCTGTTTTTT.

CDR3 residues: CARRKWAGILNYEQYF. CDR3 DNA sequence: TGTGCCAGAAGGAAATGGGCGGGTATCCTTAATTACGAGCAGTACTTC. The V call is TRBV7-2, the J call TRBJ2-7; D may be TRBD2 (5 bases). The CDR3 spans 16 residues. V gave up 9 bases and J gave up 4 bases, with 25 bases separating them. The germline V gene encodes CDR1 SGHTA and CDR2 FQGNSA.

The J gene is TRBJ1-1, the V gene TRBV20-1; a weak D match, TRBD1 (6 bases). V was shortened by 3 bases and J by 3 bases, with 17 bases between the two germline ends. This CDR3 comprises 15 residues. Germline CDR1 and CDR2: DFQATT and SNEGSKA (reference sequence). The DNA of the CDR3 is TGCAGTGCTAGTGATAGGGGGAAAACGGACACTGAAGCTTTCTTT. The encoded protein is CSASDRGKTDTEAFF.

The table lists this clone with a count of one. The V and J genes are TRBV12-3 or TRBV12-4 and TRBJ2-1; no clear D. The CDR3 contains 11 residues. The V end lost 2 bases, the J end lost 8 bases, and 4 bases lay between the germline ends. CDR3 bases: TGTGCCAGCAGTTTATGGGATGAGCAGTTCTTC. The encoded protein is CASSLWDEQFF.

This clone is deemed medium-sized. The gene calls are TRBV7-8 and TRBJ2-6, with D uncertain. Germline CDR1 reads SGHVS; CDR2 reads FQNEAQ. The V end was cut by 1 base, the J end by 3 bases, with 4 bases between. This CDR3 comprises 14 residues. The CDR3 spells CASSLGDGANVLTF. CDR3 DNA sequence: TGTGCCAGCAGCTTAGGGGATGGGGCCAACGTCCTGACTTTC. Complete variable domain (other parts from reference TRBV7-8 and TRBJ2-6): GAGVSQSPRYKVAKRGQDVALRCDPISGHVSLFWYQQALGQGPEFLTYFQNEAQLDKSGLPSDRFFAERPEGSVSTLKIQRTQQEDSAVYLCASSLGDGANVLTFGAGSRLTVL.

The rearrangement joins TRBV16 to TRBJ1-4, with D unresolved. Per the germline V gene, CDR1 is KGHSY and CDR2 is FQNENV. The CDR3 is 15 residues long. V was trimmed by 3 bases and J by 10 bases, leaving 18 bases between them. The CDR3: CASSHLRESPGKLFF. CDR3 in DNA: TGTGCCAGCAGCCATCTCCGGGAATCACCCGGAAAACTGTTTTTT. Supplemented by reference TRBV16 and TRBJ1-4, the full variable domain reads GEEVAQTPKHLVRGEGQKAKLYCAPIKGHSYVFWYQQVLKNEFKFLISFQNENVFDETGMPKERFSAKCLPNSPCSLEIQATKLEDSAVYFCASSHLRESPGKLFFGSGTQLSVL.

This sequence joins TRBV29-1 and TRBJ2-7, with D possibly matching TRBD1 (5 bases). Germline CDR1 reads SQVTM; CDR2 reads ANQGSEA. The V end lost 4 bases, the J end lost 5 bases, and 18 bases lay between the germline ends. The CDR3 spans 14 residues. The CDR3 nucleotides read TGCAGCGTTGGTCGCTCATATAGGGGAAACGAGCAGTACTTC. Protein sequence: CSVGRSYRGNEQYF.

This clone was recorded a few times. This chain uses TRBV5-4 with TRBJ1-2; D is possibly TRBD1 (5 bases). The length of the CDR3 is 13 residues. The V and J ends lost 4 bases and 7 bases respectively, with 14 bases between them. Germline V CDR1 and CDR2: SGHNT, YYREEE (reference sequence). The CDR3 DNA reads TGTGCCAGCAGCCCCACAGGCACCGTTGGCTACACCTTC. This translates into CASSPTGTVGYTF.

The chain is built from TRBV7-3 and TRBJ2-5, with 7 bases that match TRBD1. Germline values: CDR1 SGHTA, CDR2 FQGTGA. V lost 0 bases, J lost 4 bases, and 5 bases stayed unmatched. This CDR3 is built from 15 residues. This CDR3 reads CASSLTGTASETQYF. The CDR3 DNA is TGTGCCAGCAGCTTAACCGGGACAGCTTCAGAGACCCAGTACTTC.

As for this clone: The junction does not match germline at one end; this may be a read error. The chain joins TRBV7-7 to TRBJ2-1; 9 positions match TRBD1. CDR1 and CDR2 (germline): SSHAT, FNYEAQ (reference sequence). CDR3 length: 14 residues. CDR3 loop: CASSTGGAYNEQFF. CDR3 DNA sequence: TGTGCTAGCAGCACAGGGGGCGCGTACAATGAGCAGTTCTTC.

Remarks on this clone: Distinct nucleotide sequences in the sample also encode this CDR3. The V and J genes are TRBV18 and TRBJ1-1; 10 bases fit TRBD1. The trim removed 3 bases at V and 1 base at J, leaving 2 bases unmatched. The CDR3 is 15 amino acids. The germline CDR1 and CDR2 sequences are KGHSH and LQKENI. This chain's CDR3 is CASSPRTGGNTEAFF. CDR3 sequence (DNA): TGTGCCAGCTCACCCCGGACAGGGGGGAACACTGAAGCTTTCTTT.

The J gene is TRBJ2-7, the V gene TRBV5-6; D remains ambiguous. Germline CDR1 and CDR2: SGHDT and YYEEEE. V was trimmed by 5 bases and J by 0 bases, leaving 3 bases between them. The CDR3 runs to 11 residues. The CDR3 bases are TGTGCCAGCAGTTACTCCTACGAGCAGTACTTC. This gives the protein CASSYSYEQYF.

A single count supports this clone. Written as DNA, the CDR3 is TGTGCCAGCAGCCCTCTCTTGCGGGAGCTGTTTTTT. Amino acids: CASSPLLRELFF. The rearrangement joins TRBV11-2 to TRBJ2-2, with unresolved D. The CDR3 sequence is 12 residues long. Looked up from germline, CDR1 is SGHAT and CDR2 is FQNNGV. With 5 bases removed from V and 9 bases from J, the gap between germline ends came to 10 bases.